The entry below describes one TCR beta chain. The junction had 11 bases not matched to a gene; V was cut back by 11 bases and J by 8 bases. From germline, CDR1 is LNHDA and CDR2 SQIVND (reference sequence). The CDR3 has 12 amino acids. These data are taken from a study of cytomegalovirus exposure and HLA in healthy donors. Primers: 60 Vbeta forward and 13 Jbeta reverse. Sequencing used immunoSEQ multiplex PCR; TCRdb keeps in-frame clones, though not all of them. Among about 190,000 clones listed, roughly 80% were seen once. The TCR comes from a young woman in good health and CMV-seropositive. The chain recombines TRBV19 with TRBJ1-1; 7 bases are shared with TRBD1. Sequenced input: PBMCs. The CDR3 sequence: CAPARGQREAFF. DNA of the CDR3: TGTGCCCCCGCCCGGGGACAGCGGGAAGCTTTCTTT.